This TCR beta chain was profiled in a study of cytomegalovirus exposure and HLA in healthy donors. A remark on this clone: As yet, its antigen is unknown.

Findings and limits, study-wide: In a later analysis, HLA-associated beta chains showed higher expansion and lower generation probabilities than comparable chains.

The germline V gene has CDR1 LGHNA and CDR2 YSLEER. This CDR3 comprises 14 residues. Between the trimmed V and J ends, which lost 4 bases and 0 bases, there was a span of 9 bases. The primer mix had 60 Vbeta and 13 Jbeta primers. Using immunoSEQ multiplex PCR, the repertoire was profiled, and TCRdb retains in-frame clones only, with some absent. The data hold over 150,000 clones, with 65% to 90% observed a single time. The source of this sequence is a male donor in good health and CMV-seronegative. This chain connects TRBV4-3 to TRBJ1-1; D is ambiguous. The specimen sequenced was PBMCs. The CDR3 DNA is TGCGCCAGCAGCCCCCGAACAGTGAACACTGAAGCTTTCTTT. It codes for CASSPRTVNTEAFF.